Shown below are 17 T cell receptor beta chains from a single sample sequenced in a study of T cell repertoires in cytomegalovirus infection. TCRdb reprocessed the reads via MiXCR and lists one record per CDR3 protein. The table lists 560,000 or so distinct CDR3 sequences, 16% of them singletons. Sequencing was carried out using CD8+ T cells from PBMCs. The origin of the receptors is a human donor in good health (CMV status not recorded). Some clones in this sample may be carry-over from other donors' samples.

Ten or more counts support this clonotype. This sequence joins TRBV12-5 and TRBJ2-3; D unclear. Germline CDR1 is LGHNT and CDR2 is FRNRAP. The CDR3 is made up of 11 amino acids. V was clipped by 6 bases and J by 10 bases, with 11 bases between them. The CDR3 DNA is TGTGCTAGTGGGCCTCCCTTTCCGCAGTATTTT. Translating it yields CASGPPFPQYF.

The chain has TRBV7-9 and TRBJ2-7, with D possibly matching TRBD2 (6 bases). Trimming took 5 bases from V and 4 from J, leaving 21 bases between them. The CDR3 sequence is 16 residues long. Germline V lookup: CDR1 SEHNR, CDR2 FQNEAQ (reference sequence). This CDR3 reads CASSQAGDWKIYEQYF. Written as DNA, the CDR3 is TGTGCCAGCAGCCAAGCCGGGGACTGGAAAATTTACGAGCAGTACTTC.

This clonotype was seen many times. The chain carries TRBV5-1 and TRBJ1-1; 8 bases agree with TRBD1. CDR3 size: 14 residues. CDR1 SGHRS and CDR2 YFSETQ come from the germline V gene. The ends lost 2 bases at V and 4 bases at J; junction bases unmatched: 4. The CDR3 sequence: CASSFGTGFTEAFF. CDR3 DNA sequence: TGCGCCAGCAGCTTTGGGACAGGCTTCACTGAAGCTTTCTTT.

The chain employs TRBV29-1 and TRBJ2-2, with D possibly TRBD2 on 5 matching bases. Trimming cost V 1 base and J 1 base, with 10 bases left between them. The CDR3 totals 15 residues. The germline V gene has CDR1 SQVTM and CDR2 ANQGSEA. The CDR3 here is CSVEVQAVNTGELFF. CDR3 nucleotide sequence: TGCAGCGTTGAAGTTCAAGCGGTGAACACCGGGGAGCTGTTTTTT.

Concerning this clonotype itself: This may be a read error, as it is one base from a much larger clone. The rearrangement joins TRBV28 to TRBJ2-3, with 13 bases fitting TRBD2. The length of the CDR3 is 17 residues. The germline gives CDR1 MDHEN, CDR2 SYDVKM. J gave up 6 bases and V 5 bases, and 11 bases lay outside the gene matches. The CDR3 nucleotides read TGTGCCAGCAGTCCCCACTCACTAGCGGGAGGGCAGGATACGCAGTATTTT. Translating gives CASSPHSLAGGQDTQYF.

This clonotype was seen ten or more times. This rearrangement joins TRBV7-9 to TRBJ1-2, with 8 bases matching TRBD1. The CDR3 covers 15 residues. With V trimmed by 1 base and J by 2 bases, 3 bases remained unmatched. Germline values: CDR1 SEHNR, CDR2 FQNEAQ (reference sequence). CDR3 loop: CASSLGTGRNYGYTF. CDR3 nucleotide sequence: TGTGCCAGCAGCTTAGGGACAGGGAGGAACTATGGCTACACCTTC.

This clonotype was seen many times. The rearrangement joins TRBV7-9 to TRBJ1-5; possible D gene TRBD1, 6 bases. Germline CDR1 and CDR2: SEHNR and FQNEAQ (reference sequence). The length of the CDR3 is 13 residues. Trimming shortened V by 5 bases and J by 3 bases, and 8 bases separated the two germline ends. The CDR3 DNA reads as TGTGCCAGCAGCCGACAGGACAATCAGCCCCAGCATTTT. This gives the protein CASSRQDNQPQHF.

This clonotype has only a few counts. The chain joins TRBV6-5 to TRBJ2-7; D is possibly TRBD1 or TRBD2 (5 bases each). The CDR3 contains 16 residues. With 4 bases removed from V and 4 bases from J, the gap between germline ends came to 20 bases. CDR1 is MNHEY, CDR2 SVGAGI, per germline. Here the CDR3 DNA reads TGTGCCAGCAGTTCACCCCGGGACCTATCCCGTTACGAGCAGTACTTC. This translates into CASSSPRDLSRYEQYF.

This clonotype occurred many times. The rearrangement uses TRBV7-8 and TRBJ2-1, with TRBD2 matching over 7 bases. Germline trimming cut 8 bases from V and 7 bases from J; bases unmatched to any gene: 8. Germline CDR1 reads SGHVS; CDR2 reads FQNEAQ. There are 13 residues in the CDR3. The chain's CDR3 is CASGVEGGNEQFF. CDR3 DNA: TGTGCCAGCGGGGTGGAGGGAGGGAATGAGCAGTTCTTC.

This clonotype was counted many times. The CDR3 spells CASSLARGEIYF. CDR3 nucleotides: TGTGCCAGCAGCTTAGCGCGGGGGGAAATATATTTT. The chain joins TRBV7-2 to TRBJ1-3; weak D call: TRBD1 (5 bases). Germline CDR1 and CDR2: SGHTA and FQGNSA. With 0 bases removed from V and 13 bases from J, the gap between germline ends came to 10 bases. There are 12 residues in the CDR3.

The V call is TRBV9, the J call TRBJ2-7; TRBD1 matches 9 bases. Trimming removed 4 bases from V and 13 bases from J; junction bases left unmatched: 12. The CDR3 spans 13 residues. CDR1 is SGDLS and CDR2 is YYNGEE in the germline V gene. The CDR3 sequence: CASSSPPRDRVYF. The CDR3 DNA follows: TGTGCCAGCAGCTCCCCCCCCCGGGACAGGGTTTACTTC.

This clonotype was counted at least ten times. This chain uses TRBV19 with TRBJ2-5; D ambiguous. V was clipped by 2 bases and J by 3 bases, with 13 bases between them. CDR1 and CDR2 from the germline V gene are LNHDA and SQIVND (reference sequence). The CDR3 is 15 residues long. The CDR3 sequence is CASSIKDFEKETQYF. The CDR3 region has the DNA TGTGCCAGTAGTATAAAGGATTTCGAAAAAGAGACCCAGTACTTC.

This sequence joins TRBV29-1 and TRBJ1-4; weak D call: TRBD1 (6 bases). Trimming cost V 7 bases and J 2 bases, with 14 bases left between them. The length of the CDR3 is 14 residues. The germline gives CDR1 SQVTM, CDR2 ANQGSEA. The CDR3 sequence: CSGGRGATNEKLFF. CDR3 nucleotides: TGCAGCGGAGGCAGGGGTGCGACTAATGAAAAACTGTTTTTT.

This clonotype has a count of ten or more. This rearrangement joins TRBV28 to TRBJ2-1, with 8 bases fitting TRBD1. CDR1 is MDHEN and CDR2 is SYDVKM in the germline V gene. This CDR3 contains 18 residues. V lost 2 bases and J lost 5; bases outside the gene matches: 14. As DNA, the CDR3 is TGTGCCAGCAGTTTAATACACGACAAAACGGGACAGGACAATGAGCAGTTCTTC. Protein: CASSLIHDKTGQDNEQFF.

The V gene is TRBV27, the J gene TRBJ1-2, with 7 bases lining up with TRBD1. The CDR3 spans 14 residues. Germline-derived CDR1 and CDR2 are MNHEY and SMNVEV (reference sequence). V gave up 6 bases and J gave up 2 bases; unmatched junction bases: 6. CDR3: CASSPTGNNYGYTF. The CDR3 DNA sequence: TGTGCCAGCAGCCCGACAGGGAACAACTATGGCTACACCTTC.

CDR3 coding DNA: TGTGCCAGCAGCGACCGGGACAGGGGAATGAACACTGAAGCTTTCTTT. It encodes CASSDRDRGMNTEAFF. The chain joins TRBV4-2 to TRBJ1-1; 10 nucleotides align to TRBD1. V lost 5 bases, J lost 0 bases, and 6 bases stayed unmatched. Germline CDR1 and CDR2: LGHNA and YNFKEQ. The CDR3 extends over 16 amino acids.

The chain is built from TRBV4-2 and TRBJ1-1, with D unresolved. CDR1 is LGHNA, CDR2 YNFKEQ, per germline. The V and J ends lost 1 base and 2 bases respectively, with 8 bases between them. CDR3 size: 14 residues. The CDR3 loop is CASSQVGLNTEAFF. As DNA, the CDR3 is TGTGCCAGCAGCCAAGTAGGGCTCAACACTGAAGCTTTCTTT.